This entry is about one T cell receptor (beta chain). These data originate in a study of blood T cells in healthy people across ages. The germline CDR1 and CDR2 sequences are LGHDT and YNNKEL (reference sequence). Trimming shortened V by 5 bases and J by 2 bases, and 15 bases separated the two germline ends. This CDR3 spans 15 amino acids. The use of a sample-barcoded 5' primer and a J-beta primer mix characterized a second PCR of about 7 to 12 cycles. Via MiXCR, TCRdb re-called the 5' RACE reads, giving one row per CDR3 protein. Of about 1.6 million distinct CDR3 sequences listed, almost 35% are singletons.

The chain employs TRBV3-1 and TRBJ2-5; no reliable D call. The sample was blood. The sequence was collected from a woman aged 30 to 39 in good health. The CDR3 loop is CASSMPHGGQETQYF. The CDR3 coding sequence is TGTGCCAGCAGCATGCCCCACGGTGGACAAGAGACCCAGTACTTC.